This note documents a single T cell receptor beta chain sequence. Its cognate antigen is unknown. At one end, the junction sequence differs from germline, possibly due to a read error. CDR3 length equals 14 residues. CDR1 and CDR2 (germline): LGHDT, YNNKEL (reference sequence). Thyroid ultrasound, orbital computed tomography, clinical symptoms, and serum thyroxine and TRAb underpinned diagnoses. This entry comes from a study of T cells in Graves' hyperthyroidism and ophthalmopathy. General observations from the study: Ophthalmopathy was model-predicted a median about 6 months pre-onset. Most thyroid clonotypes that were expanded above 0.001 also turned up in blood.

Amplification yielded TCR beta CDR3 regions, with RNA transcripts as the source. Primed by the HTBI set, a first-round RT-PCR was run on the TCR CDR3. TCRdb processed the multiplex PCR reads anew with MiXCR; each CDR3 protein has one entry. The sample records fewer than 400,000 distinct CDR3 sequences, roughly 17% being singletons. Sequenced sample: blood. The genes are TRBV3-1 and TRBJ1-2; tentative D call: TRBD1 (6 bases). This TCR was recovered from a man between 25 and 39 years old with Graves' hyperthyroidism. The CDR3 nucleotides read TGTGCCAGCAGCCTCGGCAGGGGAGTCTATGACTACACCTTC. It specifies CASSLGRGVYDYTF.